The clone carrying this T cell receptor (beta chain) was seen repeatedly, ten times or more. Its target is not known. Through Arm-PCR of CDR3 regions and iRepertoire HTBI primers, TCR beta libraries were built. As handled by the study authors: Identification of gene segments yielded around 64 TRBV and more than eleven TRBJ across samples. Using its own MiXCR run on the multiplex PCR reads, TCRdb lists one record per CDR3 protein. TCRdb's processing, not the authors' own work, is the source of the V and J calls. The repertoire holds about 620,000 distinct CDR3 sequences, with roughly 15% as singletons. The V gene lost 5 bases and the J gene lost 6 bases, with 11 bases spanning the gap. In germline, CDR1 is SEHNR, CDR2 FQNEAQ (reference sequence). The CDR3 is 12 amino acids. The source of the sample is a study of regulatory T cells in long-lasting Graves disease. Time point described: newly diagnosed GD, antithyroid drugs for less than 3 months. After RNA was extracted from PBMCs, the TCR library was made from it.

Study-level results: Segments TRBV28, TRBJ1-2 and TRBJ2-5 showed preferential usage in persistent disease.

This sample also appeared in a second study, on T cells in Graves' hyperthyroidism and ophthalmopathy. That paper notes: The TCR CDR3 was amplified in a first-round RT-PCR using the HTBI primer set. Most clonotypes expanded in thyroid above 0.001 were likewise present in blood.

The source material was peripheral blood mononuclear cells (PBMCs), sampled at new diagnosis, from a patient treated with antithyroid drugs. The chain joins TRBV7-9 to TRBJ2-7; D is possibly TRBD1 (5 bases). The sequence was obtained from a woman in her twenties or thirties with Graves disease. As DNA, the CDR3 is TGTGCCAGCAGCCCGACAGAGAGCGAGCAGTACTTC. This sequence encodes CASSPTESEQYF.